The 4 T cell receptor beta chains below were found in one sample sequenced in a study of blood T cells in healthy people across ages. A second roughly 6 to 11 cycle PCR used barcoded and J-beta primers. TCRdb itself ran the 5' RACE reads through MiXCR, one entry per CDR3 protein. This sample carries 600,000 or so distinct CDR3 sequences, under 25% of them seen once, and the ten largest clones take more than 3%. The specimen sequenced was blood. Receptor source: a man between 65 and 85 years old in good health.

The genes are TRBV7-2 and TRBJ2-7; 10 positions match TRBD2. Per germline, CDR1 SGHTA and CDR2 FQGNSA. The V and J ends lost 4 bases and 4 bases, in that order; junction bases with no gene match: 7. The CDR3 consists of 15 residues. CDR3 sequence (DNA): TGTGCCAGCAGCTCGCAAGCGGGAGGGCGGTACGAGCAGTACTTC. Protein sequence: CASSSQAGGRYEQYF.

The chain couples TRBV2 to TRBJ2-7, with 7 bases matching TRBD2. The CDR3 spans 13 residues. Germline CDR1 reads SNHLY; CDR2 reads FYNNEI. The trim removed 4 bases at V and 2 bases at J, leaving 2 bases unmatched. In DNA, the CDR3 is TGTGCCAGCAGTGGGGAGGGGCCCTACGAGCAGTACTTC. Its translation is CASSGEGPYEQYF.

This clonotype has only a few counts. The rearrangement uses TRBV6-1 and TRBJ2-1, with D unclear. The germline gives CDR1 MNHNS, CDR2 SASEGT. V was shortened by 2 bases and J by 3 bases, with 8 bases between the two germline ends. This CDR3 region has 14 residues. The CDR3 is CASSEIGNYNEQFF. The CDR3 nucleotides are TGTGCCAGCAGTGAAATAGGCAACTACAATGAGCAGTTCTTC.

The genes are TRBV30 and TRBJ1-3, with a tentative D call TRBD1 (5 bases). V lost 2 bases to trimming and J lost 0 bases, with 11 bases between them. This CDR3 spans 15 amino acids. Germline CDR1 reads GTSNPN; CDR2 reads SVGIG (reference sequence). CDR3 bases: TGTGCCTGGAGTTCGGGGCAGTTCTCTGGAAACACCATATATTTT. The encoded protein is CAWSSGQFSGNTIYF.